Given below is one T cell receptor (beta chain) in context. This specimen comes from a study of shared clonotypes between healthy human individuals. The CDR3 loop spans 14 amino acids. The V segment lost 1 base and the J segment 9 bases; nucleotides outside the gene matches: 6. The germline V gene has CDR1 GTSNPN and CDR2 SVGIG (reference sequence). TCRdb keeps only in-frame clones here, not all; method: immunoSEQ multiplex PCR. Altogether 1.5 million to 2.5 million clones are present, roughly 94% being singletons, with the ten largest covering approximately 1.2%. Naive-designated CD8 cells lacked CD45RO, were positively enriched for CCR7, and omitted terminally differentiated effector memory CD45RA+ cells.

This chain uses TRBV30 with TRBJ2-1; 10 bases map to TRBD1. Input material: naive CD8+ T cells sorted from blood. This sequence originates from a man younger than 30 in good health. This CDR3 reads CAWSGRQGAVEQFF. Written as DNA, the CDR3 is TGTGCCTGGAGTGGTAGACAGGGGGCGGTTGAGCAGTTCTTC. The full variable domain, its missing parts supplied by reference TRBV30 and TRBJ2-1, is SQTIHQWPATLVQPVGSPLSLECTVEGTSNPNLYWYRQAAGRGLQLLFYSVGIGQISSEVPQNLSASRPQDRQFILSSKKLLLSDSGFYLCAWSGRQGAVEQFFGPGTRLTVL.